This record covers a single T cell receptor (beta chain). Antigen unknown. This record comes from a study of identifying expanded T cells in peripheral blood. General study points: Two-week clone count variance significantly increased as total template count grew. Technical replicates showed 0.9 to 1.5 changed clones; two weeks around 15; four weeks 19.

Here immunoSEQ multiplex PCR was the method, and the copy in TCRdb shows in-frame clones only, minus some. The sample consists of about 82,000 clones, roughly 90% of them appearing once. The length of the CDR3 is 14 residues. CDR1 LNHDA and CDR2 SQIVND come from the germline V gene (reference sequence). Trimming removed 3 bases from V and 3 bases from J, with 11 bases in between. Collection occurred without any documented infections or immune events in donors. Input material: blood. The chain has TRBV19 and TRBJ1-2; D might be TRBD1 (6 bases). The sequence was obtained from a person aged 18 to 70 in good health. In DNA, the CDR3 is TGTGCCAGTAGTATTTCGGACAGCCACTATGGCTACACCTTC. Translating gives CASSISDSHYGYTF.